This T cell receptor beta chain was recorded in a study of shared clonotypes between healthy human individuals. The junction had 6 bases not matched to a gene; V was cut back by 2 bases and J by 4 bases. From germline, CDR1 is SGHDT and CDR2 YYEEEE. The CDR3 loop spans 14 amino acids. CD45RO negativity and positive selection for CCR7 defined naive CD8 cells, a population that excluded terminally differentiated effector memory CD45RA+ cells. Worth noting for this clone: Other DNA sequences in the sample encode the same CDR3.

Here immunoSEQ multiplex PCR was the method, and the copy in TCRdb shows in-frame clones only, minus some. The data contain more than 2 million clones, over 85% of them seen just once; the ten biggest clones take up roughly 1.1%. The chain has TRBV5-6 and TRBJ2-7, with 7 bases matching TRBD2. This receptor was obtained from a man aged 18 to 35 in good health. Sequenced sample: naive CD8+ T cells sorted from blood. DNA for the CDR3: TGTGCCAGCAGCTTTGGGACCGGGGGGTACGAGCAGTACTTC. Translating gives CASSFGTGGYEQYF.